The clone carrying this T cell receptor (beta chain) was detected ten times or more. What it binds is unknown. Unique molecular identifiers were present in the TCR beta cDNA libraries. TCRdb ran MiXCR on the PCR reads and lists one entry per CDR3 protein. Seen here are 150,000 to 200,000 distinct CDR3 sequences, around 30% observed once, and the top ten hold around 1.5%. This specimen comes from a study of post-analysis software for immune sequencing data. At the level of the study: The disease courses covered relapsing-remitting, secondary progressive and progressive-relapsing multiple sclerosis. Regarding the study as a whole: Co-batched samples clustered tightly together by F measure. Patients showed TRBV5-6, TRBV5-1 and TRBV20-1 among five TRBV segments more frequent than in controls.

Trimming removed 1 base at V and 8 bases at J, with 11 bases between. The CDR3 loop spans 13 amino acids. The chain carries TRBV12-3 or TRBV12-4 and TRBJ1-2; a possible D gene is TRBD1 (5 bases). Sequences were obtained from blood. The clonotype comes from a girl aged 5 to 17 with multiple sclerosis. The CDR3 nucleotides are TGTGCCAGCAGTTTAGGCAGGGTGGACGGCTACACCTTC. It translates to CASSLGRVDGYTF.